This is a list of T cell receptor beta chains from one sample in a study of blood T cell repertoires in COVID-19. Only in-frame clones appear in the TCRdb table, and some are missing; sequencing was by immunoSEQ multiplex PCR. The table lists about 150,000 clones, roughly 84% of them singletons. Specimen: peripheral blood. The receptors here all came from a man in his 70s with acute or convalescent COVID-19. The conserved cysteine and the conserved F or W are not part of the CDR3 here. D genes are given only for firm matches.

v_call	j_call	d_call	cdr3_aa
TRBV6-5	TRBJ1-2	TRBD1	ASSPRGRGWFGYT
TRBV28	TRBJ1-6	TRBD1	ASSRRQGDQVFH
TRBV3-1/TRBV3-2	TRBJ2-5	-	ASSQLGVGETQY
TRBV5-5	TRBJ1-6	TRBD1	ASSAGTGGSYNSPLH
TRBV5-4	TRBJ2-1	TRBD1	ASSLGGQGINEQF
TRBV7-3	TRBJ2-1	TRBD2	ASSYAGTSGHNEQF
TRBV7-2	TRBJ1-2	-	ASSPPGLYGYT
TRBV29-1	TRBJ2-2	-	SVNGGIGGTGELF
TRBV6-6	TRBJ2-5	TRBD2	ASSYQTSGPKETQY
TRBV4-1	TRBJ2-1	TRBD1	ASSQAPDRASSYNEQF
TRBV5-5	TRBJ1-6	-	ASRLGRQAMNSPLH
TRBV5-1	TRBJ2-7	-	ASSLVETGTYEQY
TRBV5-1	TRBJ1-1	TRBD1	ASSLGQGASFEAF
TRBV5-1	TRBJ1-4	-	ASSLNQEGEKLF
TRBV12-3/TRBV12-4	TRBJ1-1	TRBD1	ATSGQGNTEAF
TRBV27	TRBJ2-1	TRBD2	ASSLRTSGISLGEQF
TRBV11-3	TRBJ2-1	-	ASSLTAAPYNEQF
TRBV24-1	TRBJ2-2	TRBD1	ATRGTGSLSTGELF
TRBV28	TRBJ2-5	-	ASFGGQETQY
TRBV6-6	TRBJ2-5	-	ASSRGAQETQY
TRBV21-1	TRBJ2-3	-	ASSHRKGTDTQY
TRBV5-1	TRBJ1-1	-	ASSSMTGNTEAF
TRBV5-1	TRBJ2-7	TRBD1	ASQTRQGVHEQY
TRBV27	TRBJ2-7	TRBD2	ASSTRLAGRNEQY
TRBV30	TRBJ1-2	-	AWSVSQNYGYT
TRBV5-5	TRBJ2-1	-	ASSFPSGGHNEQF
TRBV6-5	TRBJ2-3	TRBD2	ASSYNGGESTDTQY
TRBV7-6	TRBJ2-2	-	ASSLAQAGELF
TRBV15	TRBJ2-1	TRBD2	ATSISGATSSYNEQF
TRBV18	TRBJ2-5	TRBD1	ASKGQGGEEETQY
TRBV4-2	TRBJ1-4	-	ASSQVQGTNEKLF
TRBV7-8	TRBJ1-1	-	ASSLGQSPVEAF
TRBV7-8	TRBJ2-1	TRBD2	ASSLGVLAGGPDEQF
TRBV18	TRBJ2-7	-	ASSPPPRQGVGYEQY
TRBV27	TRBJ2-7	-	ASSSFATYEQY
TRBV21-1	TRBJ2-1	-	ASSKGPKTSGGGGEQF
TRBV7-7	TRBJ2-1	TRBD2	ASSYIVAGGWNEQF
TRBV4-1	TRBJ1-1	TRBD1	ASSQLPGQGGAEAF
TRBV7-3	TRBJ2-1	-	ASSVAQGLSYNEQF
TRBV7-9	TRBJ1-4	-	ASTREQNEKLF
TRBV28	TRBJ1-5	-	ASSLAGGGPQH
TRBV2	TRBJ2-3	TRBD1	ASTDRGRQY
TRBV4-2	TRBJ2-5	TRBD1	ASSQDRYQETQY
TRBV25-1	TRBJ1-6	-	ASTRGVSNSPLH
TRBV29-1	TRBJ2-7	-	SAVRVSGPSSYEQY
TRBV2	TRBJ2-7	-	ASSETGTLPYEQY
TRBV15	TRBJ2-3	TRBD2	ATSRDWRGTDTQY
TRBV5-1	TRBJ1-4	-	ASSLGPQATNEKLF
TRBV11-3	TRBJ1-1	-	ASSPAPGREAF
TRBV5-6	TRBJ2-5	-	ASSLVTQEETQY
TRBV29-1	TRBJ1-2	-	SVDARDYGYT
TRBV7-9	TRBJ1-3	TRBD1	ASSLGDRSSGNTIY
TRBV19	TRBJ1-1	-	ASSMQQGNTEAF
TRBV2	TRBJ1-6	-	ASTGGPSSYNSPLH
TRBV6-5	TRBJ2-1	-	ASRGGRGSYNEQF
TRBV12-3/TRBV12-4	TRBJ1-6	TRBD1	ASRQGNSPLH
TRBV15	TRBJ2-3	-	ATSPGLHTDTQY
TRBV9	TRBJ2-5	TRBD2	ASSVNSGGVETQY